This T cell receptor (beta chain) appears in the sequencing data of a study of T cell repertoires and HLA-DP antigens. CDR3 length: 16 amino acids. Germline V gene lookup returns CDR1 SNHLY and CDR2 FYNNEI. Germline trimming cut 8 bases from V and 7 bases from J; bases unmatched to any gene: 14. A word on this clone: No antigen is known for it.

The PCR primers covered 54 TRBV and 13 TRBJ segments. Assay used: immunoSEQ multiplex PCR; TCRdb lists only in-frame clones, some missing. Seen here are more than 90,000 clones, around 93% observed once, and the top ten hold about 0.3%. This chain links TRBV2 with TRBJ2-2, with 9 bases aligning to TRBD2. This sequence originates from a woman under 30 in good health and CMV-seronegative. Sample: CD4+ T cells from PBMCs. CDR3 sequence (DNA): TGTGCCAGCCCTGCGGTGGCTAGCGGGAATCACGGGGAGCTGTTTTTT. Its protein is CASPAVASGNHGELFF.